One sample yielded the 9 T cell receptor beta chains listed below, sequenced in a study of blood T cells in healthy people across ages. Primed by a sample-barcoded 5' primer and a J-beta primer mix, a second PCR proceeded for about 6 to 12 cycles. From the 5' RACE reads, TCRdb called clonotypes with MiXCR, one entry per CDR3 protein. The top ten hold 7% to 9.5% of the sample, which has some 1.4 million distinct CDR3 sequences, 35% to 45% seen once. Sequencing was carried out using blood. The receptors were gathered from a woman aged 18-29 years in good health.

This chain uses TRBV5-1 with TRBJ1-1; 8 bases are a match to TRBD1. Looked up from germline, CDR1 is SGHRS and CDR2 is YFSETQ. This CDR3 is built from 17 residues. The junction had 14 bases not matched to a gene; V was cut back by 0 bases and J by 7 bases. For the CDR3, the DNA is TGCGCCAGCAGCTTGGAGACAGGGGCCGGAGTTATGGGTGAAGCTTTCTTT. Residues: CASSLETGAGVMGEAFF.

This rearrangement joins TRBV3-1 to TRBJ1-1, with D hard to call. Germline V gene lookup returns CDR1 LGHDT and CDR2 YNNKEL (reference sequence). CDR3 length equals 14 residues. V was pared by 2 bases and J by 1 base, with 8 bases between. In DNA form, the CDR3 reads TGTGCCAGCAGCCAACCAGGCAGGAACACTGAAGCTTTCTTT. It codes for CASSQPGRNTEAFF.

The V call is TRBV10-3, the J call TRBJ1-1; 7 bases line up with TRBD1. The V and J ends lost 6 bases and 1 base, in that order; junction bases with no gene match: 8. The germline gives CDR1 ENHRY, CDR2 SYGVKD. This CDR3 has 15 amino acids. CDR3 loop: CAIRDRVGGNTEAFF. DNA of the CDR3: TGTGCCATCAGAGACAGGGTTGGGGGGAACACTGAAGCTTTCTTT.

This rearrangement joins TRBV28 to TRBJ2-4; D unresolved. The CDR3 is 12 amino acids. V lost 3 bases, J lost 8 bases, and 8 bases lay in between. Germline V lookup: CDR1 MDHEN, CDR2 SYDVKM. CDR3: CASSFGTDIQYF. CDR3 sequence (DNA): TGTGCCAGCAGTTTCGGAACAGACATTCAGTACTTC.

This clonotype was seen a handful of times. The rearrangement links TRBV3-1 to TRBJ1-6, with a tentative D call TRBD1 (5 bases). Germline V gene lookup returns CDR1 LGHDT and CDR2 YNNKEL (reference sequence). The CDR3 is 15 amino acids. Between the trimmed V and J ends, which lost 0 bases and 6 bases, there was a span of 9 bases. CDR3 DNA: TGTGCCAGCAGCCAAGACCCCGACAGTAATTCACCCCTCCACTTT. Encoded protein: CASSQDPDSNSPLHF.

The CDR3 is CAISINRGRLGNTIYF. CDR3 coding DNA: TGTGCCATCAGTATCAACAGGGGGCGCTTGGGAAACACCATATATTTT. The gene calls are TRBV10-3 and TRBJ1-3; 9 bases match TRBD1. The V gene end was trimmed by 5 bases and the J gene end by 4 bases; junction bases not matched to a gene: 9. Germline V gene data show CDR1 as ENHRY and CDR2 as SYGVKD. CDR3 length: 16 residues.

On this clonotype itself: The junction departs from germline at one end; a sequencing error may be responsible. The V and J genes are TRBV20-1 and TRBJ2-7; D is possibly TRBD2 (6 bases). CDR3 length: 14 amino acids. Germline CDR1 and CDR2: DFQATT and SNEGSKA (reference sequence). The CDR3 sequence is CSASSAHFSSEQYF. The CDR3 DNA is TGCAGTGCTTCTAGCGCCCATTTCTCCTCCGAGCAGTACTTC.

The chain has TRBV7-9 and TRBJ2-1; possible D gene TRBD1, 5 bases. Per germline, CDR1 SEHNR and CDR2 FQNEAQ (reference sequence). The CDR3 is 15 residues long. V was pared by 2 bases and J by 5 bases, with 13 bases between. The CDR3 DNA is TGTGCCAGCAGCTTATCTGGGTCAGGGAACAATGAGCAGTTCTTC. This gives the protein CASSLSGSGNNEQFF.

J is TRBJ1-2 and V is TRBV20-1, with TRBD1 identical over 9 bases. The V gene's germline CDR1 is DFQATT and CDR2 SNEGSKA (reference sequence). The CDR3 has 14 amino acids. The V gene end was trimmed by 6 bases and the J gene end by 4 bases; junction bases not matched to a gene: 9. The CDR3: CSAAGTGWAYGYTF. The CDR3 region has the DNA TGCAGTGCGGCCGGGACAGGGTGGGCCTATGGCTACACCTTC.